Included here is one T cell receptor (beta chain) sequence, with context. Its antigen remains unknown. In germline, CDR1 is SGHKS, CDR2 YYEKEE (reference sequence). The CDR3 totals 14 residues. Losses at the gene ends were 4 bases for V and 4 bases for J; bases not matched to a gene: 4. This was the immunoSEQ version 4 assay in survey mode. Assay used: immunoSEQ multiplex PCR; TCRdb lists only in-frame clones, some missing. The table has 25,000 to 30,000 clones, around 82% seen once; the top ten hold around 4.6%. Cells were stimulated with CMV-infected fibroblast lysates at roughly 10 ug/mL. Sorted nonresponding memory CD4+ T cells were CD40L-negative, CD69-negative, CD45RO-high. The sample comes from a study of persistence of HIV-infected CD4 T cells. Study observations and caveats: Bulk TCR data could not be restricted to HIV-1-infected CMV-responding cells.

The sequenced sample was CD4+ T cells sorted from PBMCs after approximately 20-hour stimulation, obtained from a patient who received antiretroviral therapy. V and J are TRBV5-5 and TRBJ2-7; TRBD1 matches at 11 bases. The sequence derives from an adult man with HIV who was CMV-seropositive. The CDR3 loop is CASSPDRGPYEQYF. CDR3 sequence (DNA): TGTGCCAGCAGCCCGGACAGGGGGCCTTACGAGCAGTACTTC. Supplemented by reference TRBV5-5 and TRBJ2-7, the full variable domain reads DAGVTQSPTHLIKTRGQQVTLRCSPISGHKSVSWYQQVLGQGPQFIFQYYEKEERGRGNFPDRFSARQFPNYSSELNVNALLLGDSALYLCASSPDRGPYEQYFGPGTRLTVT.